The present entry profiles one T cell receptor (beta chain) with its context. This sample stems from a study of cytomegalovirus exposure and HLA in healthy donors. Study in general: Both the 95 to 150 validation repertoires and the 666 first-cohort repertoires used the same platform, as reported by a later analysis.

Assay: immunoSEQ multiplex PCR; the TCRdb copy retains only in-frame clones and omits some. The sample yields 100,000 to 150,000 clones, about 91% seen once. Germline V lookup: CDR1 LNHNV, CDR2 YYDKDF (reference sequence). The CDR3 covers 15 residues. Trimming took 5 bases from V and 0 from J; bases not matched to a gene: 4. The clonotype originates from a woman aged 18-35 years in good health and CMV-seronegative. The chain uses TRBV15 and TRBJ1-1, with 9 bases that match TRBD1. Sequenced input: PBMCs. CDR3 coding DNA: TGTGCCACCAGCCCGAGGGACAGGGTGAACACTGAAGCTTTCTTT. Residues: CATSPRDRVNTEAFF.